One sample yielded the 25 T cell receptor beta chains listed below, sequenced in a study of T cell changes during pregnancy in multiple sclerosis. Clones were read by immunoSEQ multiplex PCR, and TCRdb kept only the in-frame ones, dropping some. The data hold around 60,000 clones, with 80% to 95% observed a single time. Source: peripheral blood, taken in the third trimester of pregnancy. Receptors were obtained from a female donor in good health, enrolled as a control in a pregnancy study.

V and J are TRBV28 and TRBJ1-2; TRBD1 matches at 7 bases. V shed 5 bases and J 2 bases; nucleotides not matched to a gene: 8. The germline gives CDR1 MDHEN, CDR2 SYDVKM. This CDR3 comprises 15 residues. The CDR3 sequence: CASSRTGARNYGYTF. The CDR3 DNA is TGTGCCAGCAGTCGTACAGGGGCGAGGAACTATGGCTACACCTTC.

The rearrangement joins TRBV2 to TRBJ1-5; 9 positions agree with TRBD1. The CDR3 sequence is 14 residues long. The ends lost 4 bases at V and 7 bases at J; junction bases unmatched: 5. The germline CDR1 and CDR2 sequences are SNHLY and FYNNEI. CDR3 amino acids: CASSVQGARQPQHF. CDR3 DNA: TGTGCCAGCAGTGTACAGGGGGCTAGGCAGCCCCAGCATTTT.

The V gene is TRBV19, the J gene TRBJ1-2, with a weak D call TRBD1 (5 bases). The CDR3 loop spans 13 amino acids. Trimming stripped 1 base from V and 6 bases from J, with 9 bases between. Germline CDR1 is LNHDA and CDR2 is SQIVND (reference sequence). This chain's CDR3 is CASSIGGGDGYTF. The DNA for the CDR3 is TGTGCCAGTAGTATAGGTGGGGGGGATGGCTACACCTTC.

Points on this clone: In the same sample, other DNA sequences code for this CDR3. V is TRBV7-9 and J is TRBJ1-1; TRBD1 is a possible D gene (5 bases). The CDR3 covers 14 residues. V lost 5 bases to trimming and J lost 0 bases, with 10 bases between them. Per germline, CDR1 SEHNR and CDR2 FQNEAQ (reference sequence). CDR3 in DNA: TGTGCCAGCAGCCAAAAACAGGTGAACACTGAAGCTTTCTTT. This gives the protein CASSQKQVNTEAFF.

V and J are TRBV2 and TRBJ2-7; D may be TRBD1 (6 bases). Between the trimmed V and J ends, which lost 6 bases and 3 bases, there was a span of 12 bases. The CDR3 totals 13 residues. Germline values: CDR1 SNHLY, CDR2 FYNNEI. The CDR3 is CASSAMDSYEQYF. The CDR3 region has the DNA TGTGCCAGCAGCGCCATGGACAGCTACGAGCAGTACTTC.

The chain is built from TRBV9 and TRBJ2-7; a weak D match, TRBD1 (6 bases). Germline CDR1 is SGDLS and CDR2 is YYNGEE. V was clipped by 4 bases and J by 5 bases, with 19 bases between them. The CDR3 runs 15 residues. As DNA, the CDR3 is TGTGCCAGCAGCCCTACAGGGTCTACCGTGGACGAGCAGTACTTC. Its translation is CASSPTGSTVDEQYF. Full variable domain (outside the CDR3, taken from reference TRBV9 and TRBJ2-7): DSGVTQTPKHLITATGQRVTLRCSPRSGDLSVYWYQQSLDQGLQFLIQYYNGEERAKGNILERFSAQQFPDLHSELNLSSLELGDSALYFCASSPTGSTVDEQYFGPGTRLTVT.

The gene calls are TRBV5-1 and TRBJ2-2, with 9 bases aligning to TRBD2. With 0 bases clipped from V and 4 bases from J, the junction kept 4 bases outside the gene matches. CDR3 length equals 16 residues. CDR1 is SGHRS and CDR2 is YFSETQ in the germline V gene. CDR3 sequence: CASSLGIAGVTGELFF. Written as DNA, the CDR3 is TGCGCCAGCAGCTTGGGGATAGCGGGAGTCACCGGGGAGCTGTTTTTT.

The rearrangement uses TRBV7-9 and TRBJ2-1, with D possibly matching TRBD1 (6 bases). The CDR3 is 15 amino acids. Germline V CDR1 and CDR2: SEHNR, FQNEAQ (reference sequence). Trimming took off 5 bases at V and 0 bases at J, with 11 bases between the two ends. CDR3 loop: CASSAGTSSYNEQFF. The CDR3, as DNA: TGTGCCAGCAGCGCCGGGACAAGCTCCTACAATGAGCAGTTCTTC.

The gene calls are TRBV7-8 and TRBJ2-3; D unresolved. The CDR3 covers 15 residues. Per germline, CDR1 SGHVS and CDR2 FQNEAQ. V lost 6 bases to trimming and J lost 4 bases, with 17 bases between them. CDR3 protein: CASRDGLEASDTQYF. CDR3 DNA sequence: TGTGCCAGCAGGGATGGATTAGAAGCGTCAGATACGCAGTATTTT.

The chain joins TRBV29-1 to TRBJ2-7; D possibly corresponds to TRBD2 (6 bases). The length of the CDR3 is 13 residues. V was clipped by 4 bases and J by 4 bases, with 14 bases between them. Germline V gene lookup returns CDR1 SQVTM and CDR2 ANQGSEA. For the CDR3, the DNA is TGCAGCGTTGGGCCAGGGAGGATGTACGAGCAGTACTTC. Translated: CSVGPGRMYEQYF.

J is TRBJ2-7 and V is TRBV5-4, with D possibly TRBD2 on 7 matching bases. The CDR3 consists of 16 residues. Germline assignment: CDR1 SGHNT and CDR2 YYREEE (reference sequence). V shed 4 bases and J shed 0 bases, with 17 bases lying between them. The CDR3 nucleotides are TGTGCCAGCAGCAAGCGCGGGGGCCGGAACTCCTACGAGCAGTACTTC. It yields the protein CASSKRGGRNSYEQYF.

This clone was counted once. The chain recombines TRBV7-9 with TRBJ2-3, with 12 bases lining up with TRBD2. Trimming removed 2 bases from V and 6 bases from J; junction bases left unmatched: 9. The germline gives CDR1 SEHNR, CDR2 FQNEAQ (reference sequence). The CDR3 has 17 amino acids. Written as DNA, the CDR3 is TGTGCCAGCAGCTTAACCGGGACTAGCGGGTTCGTGGATACGCAGTATTTT. This codes for CASSLTGTSGFVDTQYF. Filled out from reference TRBV7-9 and TRBJ2-3, the complete variable domain reads DTGVSQNPRHKITKRGQNVTFRCDPISEHNRLYWYRQTLGQGPEFLTYFQNEAQLEKSRLLSDRFSAERPKGSFSTLEIQRTEQGDSAMYLCASSLTGTSGFVDTQYFGPGTRLTVL.

The chain is built from TRBV18 and TRBJ1-5; unclear D gene. From germline, CDR1 is KGHSH and CDR2 LQKENI. CDR3 length: 17 amino acids. With 0 bases removed from V and 10 bases from J, the gap between germline ends came to 22 bases. Written as DNA, the CDR3 is TGTGCCAGCTCACCACCACTGTTGGACCCCCTTACTAGACCCCAGCATTTT. Translation: CASSPPLLDPLTRPQHF.

The chain joins TRBV11-2 to TRBJ2-7, with D perhaps TRBD1 (6 bases). CDR1 is SGHAT and CDR2 is FQNNGV in the germline V gene. V was trimmed by 2 bases and J by 5 bases, leaving 10 bases between them. The CDR3 is made up of 13 amino acids. This chain's CDR3 is CASSLYRVNEQYF. For the CDR3, the DNA is TGTGCCAGCAGCTTATACAGGGTGAACGAGCAGTACTTC. The variable domain in full, with the rest retrieved from reference TRBV11-2 and TRBJ2-7, is EAGVAQSPRYKIIEKRQSVAFWCNPISGHATLYWYQQILGQGPKLLIQFQNNGVVDDSQLPKDRFSAERLKGVDSTLKIQPAKLEDSAVYLCASSLYRVNEQYFGPGTRLTVT.

The chain uses TRBV23-1 and TRBJ2-5, with D unclear. TRBV23-1 is placed among ORFs of uncertain function. The CDR3 contains 13 residues. Trimming removed 1 base at V and 1 base at J, with 4 bases between. CDR3: CASSQYCQETQYF. The DNA of the CDR3 is TGCGCCAGCAGTCAATACTGCCAAGAGACCCAGTACTTC.

The rearrangement uses TRBV7-8 and TRBJ1-4; D perhaps matches TRBD1 (6 bases). Between the trimmed V and J ends, which lost 3 bases and 6 bases, there was a span of 20 bases. Per the germline V gene, CDR1 is SGHVS and CDR2 is FQNEAQ. CDR3 size: 17 residues. This CDR3 is CASSLVWGGTPDEKLFF. The DNA for the CDR3 is TGTGCCAGCAGCTTGGTATGGGGTGGGACACCTGATGAAAAACTGTTTTTT.

The chain combines TRBV6-6 with TRBJ1-1; TRBD1 matches at 10 bases. The CDR3 extends over 14 amino acids. V lost 5 bases to trimming and J lost 6 bases; unmatched junction nucleotides: 6. Looked up from germline, CDR1 is MNHNY and CDR2 is SVGAGI (reference sequence). This chain's CDR3 is CASSATGTGAEAFF. Here the CDR3 DNA reads TGTGCCAGCAGTGCCACCGGGACAGGGGCTGAAGCTTTCTTT.

This clone was counted once. The chain is built from TRBV6-5 and TRBJ2-5, with 10 bases aligning to TRBD2. J lost 2 bases, V lost 6 bases, and 6 bases had no gene match. The CDR3 has 15 amino acids. Germline values: CDR1 MNHEY, CDR2 SVGAGI. In nucleotides, the CDR3 is TGTGCCAGCAGGGATTTAGCGGGGGGTCAAGAGACCCAGTACTTC. This gives the protein CASRDLAGGQETQYF.

The rearrangement links TRBV29-1 to TRBJ2-1; 7 nucleotides match TRBD1. The CDR3 covers 15 residues. The germline V gene has CDR1 SQVTM and CDR2 ANQGSEA. The J segment lost 0 bases and the V segment lost 6 bases, leaving 8 bases of the junction unmatched. The CDR3 sequence is CSVSTGASSYNEQFF. The CDR3 DNA reads TGCAGCGTATCCACAGGGGCTAGCTCCTACAATGAGCAGTTCTTC.

This clone is a singleton in its sample. The chain carries TRBV5-1 and TRBJ2-2, with D perhaps matching TRBD1 (6 bases). V was pared by 4 bases and J by 2 bases, with 12 bases between. The CDR3 runs to 15 residues. Germline CDR1 and CDR2: SGHRS and YFSETQ. CDR3 DNA sequence: TGCGCCAGCAGCCCCTGGACAGCTAACACCGGGGAGCTGTTTTTT. Encoded protein: CASSPWTANTGELFF. The full variable domain, in which reference TRBV5-1 and TRBJ2-2 provide the parts outside the CDR3, is KAGVTQTPRYLIKTRGQQVTLSCSPISGHRSVSWYQQTPGQGLQFLFEYFSETQRNKGNFPGRFSGRQFSNSRSEMNVSTLELGDSALYLCASSPWTANTGELFFGEGSRLTVL.

The rearrangement joins TRBV7-2 to TRBJ1-5, with D uncertain. The germline CDR1 and CDR2 sequences are SGHTA and FQGNSA. The CDR3 has 15 residues. V gave up 2 bases and J gave up 0 bases, with 8 bases separating them. CDR3 bases: TGTGCCAGCAGCTTACAGGTCTATAGCAATCAGCCCCAGCATTTT. It is translated as CASSLQVYSNQPQHF.

The genes are TRBV11-2 and TRBJ1-2, with D maybe TRBD1 (5 bases). The ends were cut back, 1 base at V and 8 bases at J, with 11 bases in the middle. Germline V gene data show CDR1 as SGHAT and CDR2 as FQNNGV. This CDR3 comprises 13 residues. The CDR3: CASSLGSGYGYTF. CDR3 nucleotide sequence: TGTGCCAGCAGCTTAGGTTCAGGGTACGGCTACACCTTC. Supplemented by reference TRBV11-2 and TRBJ1-2, the full variable domain reads EAGVAQSPRYKIIEKRQSVAFWCNPISGHATLYWYQQILGQGPKLLIQFQNNGVVDDSQLPKDRFSAERLKGVDSTLKIQPAKLEDSAVYLCASSLGSGYGYTFGSGTRLTVV.

The rearrangement joins TRBV11-3 to TRBJ2-5; 9 bases map to TRBD2. Losses at the gene ends were 5 bases for V and 5 bases for J; bases not matched to a gene: 9. This CDR3 is built from 15 residues. In germline, CDR1 is SGHNT, CDR2 YENEEA. The CDR3 DNA follows: TGTGCCAGCAGCCCGGGTAGCGGGAGAGGGGAGACCCAGTACTTC. Translating it yields CASSPGSGRGETQYF.

J is TRBJ1-1 and V is TRBV18; maybe TRBD1 (6 bases). Germline CDR1 and CDR2: KGHSH and LQKENI. This CDR3 contains 16 residues. Deletions cut 4 bases from V and 1 base from J, with 16 bases between. This CDR3 reads CASSRSVTGPNTEAFF. Here the CDR3 DNA reads TGTGCCAGCTCACGTTCCGTTACAGGGCCGAACACTGAAGCTTTCTTT.

The chain is built from TRBV7-8 and TRBJ1-1; 8 bases align to TRBD1. The J segment lost 1 base and the V segment lost 5 bases, leaving 3 bases of the junction unmatched. This CDR3 spans 14 amino acids. Germline CDR1 and CDR2: SGHVS and FQNEAQ. CDR3 amino acids: CASSPDRENTEAFF. The CDR3 DNA sequence: TGTGCCAGCAGCCCGGACAGGGAGAACACTGAAGCTTTCTTT. Full variable domain (outside the CDR3, taken from reference TRBV7-8 and TRBJ1-1): GAGVSQSPRYKVAKRGQDVALRCDPISGHVSLFWYQQALGQGPEFLTYFQNEAQLDKSGLPSDRFFAERPEGSVSTLKIQRTQQEDSAVYLCASSPDRENTEAFFGQGTRLTVV.